Listed here are 5 T cell receptor beta chains from one sample, sequenced in a study of T cell responses to AZD1222 COVID-19 vaccine. The table came from immunoSEQ multiplex PCR; TCRdb's copy has only in-frame clones and leaves some out. The repertoire holds 95,000 to 150,000 clones, with roughly 89% as singletons. Source: peripheral blood, taken on day 0 of AZD1222 vaccination. These TCRs come from an adult in good health.

The chain has TRBV6-5 and TRBJ2-4; 7 nucleotides align to TRBD2. V shed 11 bases and J 9 bases; nucleotides not matched to a gene: 16. The CDR3 is made up of 14 amino acids. The germline CDR1 and CDR2 sequences are MNHEY and SVGAGI. CDR3 protein: CAAGEGAGISIQYF. Here the CDR3 DNA reads TGTGCCGCTGGGGAGGGAGCGGGGATAAGCATTCAGTACTTC.

This chain connects TRBV2 to TRBJ1-1; D remains unclear. The V gene lost 3 bases and the J gene lost 0 bases, with 17 bases spanning the gap. Germline V gene sequence: CDR1 SNHLY, CDR2 FYNNEI. This CDR3 contains 17 residues. The CDR3 spells CASSDIGRKQVNTEAFF. In nucleotides, the CDR3 is TGTGCCAGCAGTGACATCGGACGGAAGCAAGTGAACACTGAAGCTTTCTTT. The full variable domain, rest sourced from reference TRBV2 and TRBJ1-1, is EPEVTQTPSHQVTQMGQEVILRCVPISNHLYFYWYRQILGQKVEFLVSFYNNEISEKSEIFDDQFSVERPDGSNFTLKIRSTKLEDSAMYFCASSDIGRKQVNTEAFFGQGTRLTVV.

The rearrangement uses TRBV27 and TRBJ1-5; D remains unclear. The CDR3 is 14 amino acids. With 2 bases removed from V and 0 bases from J, the gap between germline ends came to 5 bases. The germline CDR1 and CDR2 sequences are MNHEY and SMNVEV (reference sequence). CDR3 nucleotide sequence: TGTGCCAGCAGTTTAGGGAATAGCAATCAGCCCCAGCATTTT. It codes for CASSLGNSNQPQHF.

A few counts support this clone. The chain links TRBV2 to TRBJ1-4; 10 nucleotides line up with TRBD1. The CDR3 loop spans 13 amino acids. Germline values: CDR1 SNHLY, CDR2 FYNNEI. The ends lost 9 bases at V and 7 bases at J; junction bases unmatched: 5. The CDR3 sequence: CARGTGVGEKLFF. In DNA, the CDR3 is TGTGCCAGGGGGACAGGGGTTGGTGAAAAACTGTTTTTT.

The CDR3 sequence is CASGTPGQGRETQYF. CDR3 bases: TGTGCCAGCGGGACACCGGGACAGGGTCGGGAGACCCAGTACTTC. This chain links TRBV28 with TRBJ2-5, with 9 bases fitting TRBD1. Losses at the gene ends were 8 bases for V and 5 bases for J; bases not matched to a gene: 12. Looked up from germline, CDR1 is MDHEN and CDR2 is SYDVKM. CDR3 length equals 15 residues.